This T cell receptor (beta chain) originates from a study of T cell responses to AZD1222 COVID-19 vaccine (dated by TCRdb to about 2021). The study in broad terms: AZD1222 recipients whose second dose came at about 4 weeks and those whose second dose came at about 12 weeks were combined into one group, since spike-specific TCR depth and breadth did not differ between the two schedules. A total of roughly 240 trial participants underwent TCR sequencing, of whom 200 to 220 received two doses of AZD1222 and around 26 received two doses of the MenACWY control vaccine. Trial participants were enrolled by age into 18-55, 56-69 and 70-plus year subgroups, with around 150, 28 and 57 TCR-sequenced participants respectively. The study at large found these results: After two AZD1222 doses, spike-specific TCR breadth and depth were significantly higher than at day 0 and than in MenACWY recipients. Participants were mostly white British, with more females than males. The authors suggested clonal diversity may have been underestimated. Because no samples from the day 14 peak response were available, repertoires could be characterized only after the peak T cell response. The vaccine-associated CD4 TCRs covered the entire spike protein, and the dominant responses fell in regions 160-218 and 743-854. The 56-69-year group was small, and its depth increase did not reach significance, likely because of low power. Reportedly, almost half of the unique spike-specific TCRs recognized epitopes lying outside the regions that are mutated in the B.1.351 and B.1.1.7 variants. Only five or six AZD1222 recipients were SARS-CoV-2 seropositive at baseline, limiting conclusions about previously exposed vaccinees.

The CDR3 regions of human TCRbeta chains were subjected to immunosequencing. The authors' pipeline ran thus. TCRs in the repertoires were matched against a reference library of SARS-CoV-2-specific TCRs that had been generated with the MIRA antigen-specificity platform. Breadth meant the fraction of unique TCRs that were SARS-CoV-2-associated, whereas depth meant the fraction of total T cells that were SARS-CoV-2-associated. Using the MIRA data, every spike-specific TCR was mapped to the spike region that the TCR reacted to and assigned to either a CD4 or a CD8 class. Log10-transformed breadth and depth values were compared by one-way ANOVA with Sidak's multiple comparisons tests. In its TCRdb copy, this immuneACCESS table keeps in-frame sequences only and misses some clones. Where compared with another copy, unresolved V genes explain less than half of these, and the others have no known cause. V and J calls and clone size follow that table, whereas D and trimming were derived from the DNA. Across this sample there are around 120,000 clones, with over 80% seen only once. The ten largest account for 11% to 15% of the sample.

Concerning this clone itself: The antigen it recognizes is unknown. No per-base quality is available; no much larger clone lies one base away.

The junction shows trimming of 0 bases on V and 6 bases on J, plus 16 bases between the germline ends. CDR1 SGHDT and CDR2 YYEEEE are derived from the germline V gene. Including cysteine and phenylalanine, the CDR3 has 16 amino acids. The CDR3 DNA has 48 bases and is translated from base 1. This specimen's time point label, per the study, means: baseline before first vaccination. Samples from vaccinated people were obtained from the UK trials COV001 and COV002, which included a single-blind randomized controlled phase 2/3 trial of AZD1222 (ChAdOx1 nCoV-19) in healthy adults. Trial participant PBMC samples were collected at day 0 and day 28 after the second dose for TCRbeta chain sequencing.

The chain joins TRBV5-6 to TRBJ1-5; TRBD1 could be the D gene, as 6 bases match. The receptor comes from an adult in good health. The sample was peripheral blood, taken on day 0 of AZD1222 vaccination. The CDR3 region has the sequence CASSLAGQGLSQPQHF. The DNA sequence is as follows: TGTGCCAGCAGCTTGGCCGGTCAGGGGTTAAGTCAGCCCCAGCATTTT.